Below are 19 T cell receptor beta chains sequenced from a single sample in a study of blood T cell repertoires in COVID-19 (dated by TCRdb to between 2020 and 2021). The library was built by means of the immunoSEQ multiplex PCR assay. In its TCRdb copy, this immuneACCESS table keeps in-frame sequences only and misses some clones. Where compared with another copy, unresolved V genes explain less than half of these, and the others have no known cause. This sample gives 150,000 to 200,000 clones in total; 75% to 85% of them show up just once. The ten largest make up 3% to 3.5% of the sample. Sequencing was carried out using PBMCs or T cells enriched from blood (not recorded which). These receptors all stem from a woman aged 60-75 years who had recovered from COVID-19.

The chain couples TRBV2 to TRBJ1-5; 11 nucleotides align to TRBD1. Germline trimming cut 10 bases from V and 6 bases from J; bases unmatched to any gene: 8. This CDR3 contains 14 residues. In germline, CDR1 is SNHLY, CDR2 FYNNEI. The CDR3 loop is CATSGTGGTQPQHF. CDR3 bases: TGTGCCACCTCTGGGACAGGGGGGACTCAGCCCCAGCATTTT.

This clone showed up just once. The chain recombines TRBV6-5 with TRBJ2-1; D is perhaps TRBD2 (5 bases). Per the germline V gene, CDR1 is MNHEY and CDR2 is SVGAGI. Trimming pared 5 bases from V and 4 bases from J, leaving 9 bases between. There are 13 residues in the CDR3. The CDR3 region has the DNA TGTGCCAGCAGTAGGACTTCTTACAATGAGCAGTTCTTC. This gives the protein CASSRTSYNEQFF.

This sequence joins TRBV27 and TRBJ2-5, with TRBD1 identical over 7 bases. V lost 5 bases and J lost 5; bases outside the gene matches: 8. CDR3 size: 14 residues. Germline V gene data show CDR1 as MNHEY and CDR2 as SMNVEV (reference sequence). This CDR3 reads CASSLQGMGETQYF. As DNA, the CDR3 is TGTGCCAGCAGTCTACAGGGGATGGGGGAGACCCAGTACTTC.

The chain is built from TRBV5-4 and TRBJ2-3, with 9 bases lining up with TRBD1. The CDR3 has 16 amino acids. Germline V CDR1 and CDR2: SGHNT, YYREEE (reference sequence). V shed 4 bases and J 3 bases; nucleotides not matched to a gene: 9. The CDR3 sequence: CASSTDRGFVTDTQYF. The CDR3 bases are TGTGCCAGCAGCACTGACAGGGGGTTTGTTACAGATACGCAGTATTTT. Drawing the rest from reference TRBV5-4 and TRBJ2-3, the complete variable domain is ETGVTQSPTHLIKTRGQQVTLRCSSQSGHNTVSWYQQALGQGPQFIFQYYREEENGRGNFPPRFSGLQFPNYSSELNVNALELDDSALYLCASSTDRGFVTDTQYFGPGTRLTVL.

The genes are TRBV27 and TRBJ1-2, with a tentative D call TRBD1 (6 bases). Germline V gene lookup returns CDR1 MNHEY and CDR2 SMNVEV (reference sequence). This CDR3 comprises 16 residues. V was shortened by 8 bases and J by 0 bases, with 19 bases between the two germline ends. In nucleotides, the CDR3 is TGTGCCAGCTCTTTAGGCACGGACAGACCTAACTATGGCTACACCTTC. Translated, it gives CASSLGTDRPNYGYTF.

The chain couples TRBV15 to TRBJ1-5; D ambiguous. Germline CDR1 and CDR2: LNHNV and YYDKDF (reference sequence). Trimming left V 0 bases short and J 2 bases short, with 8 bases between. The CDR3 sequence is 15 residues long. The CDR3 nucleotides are TGTGCCACCAGCAGAGATCTCGAGCGCAATCAGCCCCAGCATTTT. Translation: CATSRDLERNQPQHF.

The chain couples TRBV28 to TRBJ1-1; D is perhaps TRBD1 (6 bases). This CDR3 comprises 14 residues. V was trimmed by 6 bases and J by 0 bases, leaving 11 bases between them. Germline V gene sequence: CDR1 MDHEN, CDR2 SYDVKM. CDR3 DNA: TGTGCCAGCAGCCGAGGGGGAATGAACACTGAAGCTTTCTTT. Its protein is CASSRGGMNTEAFF.

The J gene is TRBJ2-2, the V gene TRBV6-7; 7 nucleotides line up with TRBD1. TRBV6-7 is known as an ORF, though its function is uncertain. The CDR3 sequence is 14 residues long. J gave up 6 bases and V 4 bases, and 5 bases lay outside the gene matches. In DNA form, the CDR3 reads TGTGCCAGCAGTTCCCGGACAGGAGCCGGGGAGCTGTTTTTT. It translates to CASSSRTGAGELFF.

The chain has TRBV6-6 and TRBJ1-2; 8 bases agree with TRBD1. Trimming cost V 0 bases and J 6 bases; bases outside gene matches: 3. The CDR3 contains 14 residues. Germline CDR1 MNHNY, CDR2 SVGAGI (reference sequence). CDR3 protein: CASSYSQGAHGYTF. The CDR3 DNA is TGTGCCAGCAGTTACTCTCAGGGGGCGCATGGCTACACCTTC.

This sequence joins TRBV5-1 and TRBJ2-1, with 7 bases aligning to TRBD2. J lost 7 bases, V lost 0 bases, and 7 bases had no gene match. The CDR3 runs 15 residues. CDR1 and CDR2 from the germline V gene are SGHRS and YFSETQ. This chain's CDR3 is CASSLVVAGENEQFF. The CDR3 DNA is TGCGCCAGCAGCTTGGTGGTAGCGGGTGAGAATGAGCAGTTCTTC. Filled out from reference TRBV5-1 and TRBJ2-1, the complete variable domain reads KAGVTQTPRYLIKTRGQQVTLSCSPISGHRSVSWYQQTPGQGLQFLFEYFSETQRNKGNFPGRFSGRQFSNSRSEMNVSTLELGDSALYLCASSLVVAGENEQFFGPGTRLTVL.

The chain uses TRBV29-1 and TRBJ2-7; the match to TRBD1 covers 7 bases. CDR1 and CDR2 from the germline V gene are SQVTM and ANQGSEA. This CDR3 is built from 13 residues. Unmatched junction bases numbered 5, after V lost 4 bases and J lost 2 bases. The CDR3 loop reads CSVVTGKTYEQYF. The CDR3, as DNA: TGCAGCGTTGTGACAGGGAAGACCTACGAGCAGTACTTC.

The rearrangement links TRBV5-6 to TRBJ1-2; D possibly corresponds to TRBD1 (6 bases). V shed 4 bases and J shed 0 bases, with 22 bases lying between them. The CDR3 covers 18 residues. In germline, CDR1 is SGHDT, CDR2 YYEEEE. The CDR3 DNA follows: TGTGCCAGCAGCCCGGACAGCCACGTCTCAACTTCTAACTATGGCTACACCTTC. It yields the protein CASSPDSHVSTSNYGYTF.

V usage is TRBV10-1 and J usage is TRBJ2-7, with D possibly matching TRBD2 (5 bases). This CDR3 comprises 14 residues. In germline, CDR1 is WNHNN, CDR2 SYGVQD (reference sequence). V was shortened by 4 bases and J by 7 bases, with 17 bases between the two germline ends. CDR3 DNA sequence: TGCGCCAGCAGTGTCCTGGACTCCAGCTATGAGCAGTACTTC. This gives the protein CASSVLDSSYEQYF.

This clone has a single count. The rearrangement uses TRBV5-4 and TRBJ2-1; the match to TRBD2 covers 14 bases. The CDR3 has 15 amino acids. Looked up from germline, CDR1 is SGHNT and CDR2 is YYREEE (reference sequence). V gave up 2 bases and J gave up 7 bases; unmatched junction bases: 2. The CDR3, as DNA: TGTGCCAGCAGCTTCTGGACTAGCGGGGGGAATGAGCAGTTCTTC. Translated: CASSFWTSGGNEQFF.

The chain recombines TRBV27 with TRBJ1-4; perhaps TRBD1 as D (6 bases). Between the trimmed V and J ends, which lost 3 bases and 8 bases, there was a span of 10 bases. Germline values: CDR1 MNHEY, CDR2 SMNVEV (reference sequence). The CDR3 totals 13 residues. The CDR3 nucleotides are TGTGCCAGCAGTTTTTGGGGGGGCGAAAAACTGTTTTTT. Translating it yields CASSFWGGEKLFF.

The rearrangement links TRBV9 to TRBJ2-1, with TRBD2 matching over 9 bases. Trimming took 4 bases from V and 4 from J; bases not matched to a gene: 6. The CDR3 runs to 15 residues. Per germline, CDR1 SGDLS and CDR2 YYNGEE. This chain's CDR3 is CASSPSGGSYNEQFF. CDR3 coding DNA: TGTGCCAGCAGCCCCAGCGGGGGGAGTTACAATGAGCAGTTCTTC.

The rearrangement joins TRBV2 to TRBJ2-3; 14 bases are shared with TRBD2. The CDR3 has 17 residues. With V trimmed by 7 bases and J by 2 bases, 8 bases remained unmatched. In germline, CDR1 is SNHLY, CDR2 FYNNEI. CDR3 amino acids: CASIGTSGGPLTDTQYF. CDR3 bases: TGTGCCAGCATCGGGACTAGCGGGGGCCCTCTCACAGATACGCAGTATTTT. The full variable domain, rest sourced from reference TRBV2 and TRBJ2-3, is EPEVTQTPSHQVTQMGQEVILRCVPISNHLYFYWYRQILGQKVEFLVSFYNNEISEKSEIFDDQFSVERPDGSNFTLKIRSTKLEDSAMYFCASIGTSGGPLTDTQYFGPGTRLTVL.

CDR3 in amino acids: CASSYGSIGNQPQHF. Here the CDR3 DNA reads TGTGCCAGCAGTTATGGTAGCATAGGCAATCAGCCCCAGCATTTT. The chain joins TRBV6-6 to TRBJ1-5, with D unclear. Looked up from germline, CDR1 is MNHNY and CDR2 is SVGAGI (reference sequence). V lost 3 bases to trimming and J lost 2 bases, with 11 bases between them. The CDR3 spans 15 residues.

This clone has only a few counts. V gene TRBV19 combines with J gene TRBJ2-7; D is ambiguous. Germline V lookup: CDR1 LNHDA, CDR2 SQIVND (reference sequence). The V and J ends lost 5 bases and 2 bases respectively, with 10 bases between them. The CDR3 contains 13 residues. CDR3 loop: CASSSLAPYEQYF. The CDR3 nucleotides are TGTGCCAGTAGTTCCTTGGCCCCCTACGAGCAGTACTTC.